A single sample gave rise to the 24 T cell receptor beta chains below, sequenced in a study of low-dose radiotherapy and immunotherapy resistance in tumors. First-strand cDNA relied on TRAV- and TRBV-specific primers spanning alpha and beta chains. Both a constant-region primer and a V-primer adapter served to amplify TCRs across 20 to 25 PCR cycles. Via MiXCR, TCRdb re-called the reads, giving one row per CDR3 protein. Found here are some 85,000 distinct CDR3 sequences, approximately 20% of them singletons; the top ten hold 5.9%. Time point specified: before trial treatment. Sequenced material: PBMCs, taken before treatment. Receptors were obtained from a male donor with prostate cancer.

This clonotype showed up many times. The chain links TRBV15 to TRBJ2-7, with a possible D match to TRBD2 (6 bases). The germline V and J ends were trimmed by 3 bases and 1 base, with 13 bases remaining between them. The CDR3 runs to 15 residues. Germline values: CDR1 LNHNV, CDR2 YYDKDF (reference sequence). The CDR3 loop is CATSREGGRSYEQYF. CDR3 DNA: TGTGCCACCAGCAGGGAGGGCGGAAGGTCCTACGAGCAGTACTTC.

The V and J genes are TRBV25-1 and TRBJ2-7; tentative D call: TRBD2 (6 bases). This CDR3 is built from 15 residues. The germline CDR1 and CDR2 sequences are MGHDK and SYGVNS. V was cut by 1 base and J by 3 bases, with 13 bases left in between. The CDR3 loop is CASSEFGGAGYEQYF. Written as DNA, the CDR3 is TGTGCCAGCAGTGAATTTGGCGGGGCGGGCTACGAGCAGTACTTC.

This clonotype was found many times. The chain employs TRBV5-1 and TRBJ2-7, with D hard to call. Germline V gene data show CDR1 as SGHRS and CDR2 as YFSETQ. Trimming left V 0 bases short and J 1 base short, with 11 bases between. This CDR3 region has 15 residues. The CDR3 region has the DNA TGCGCCAGCAGCTTGGAACAGTCACCATCCTACGAGCAGTACTTC. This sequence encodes CASSLEQSPSYEQYF.

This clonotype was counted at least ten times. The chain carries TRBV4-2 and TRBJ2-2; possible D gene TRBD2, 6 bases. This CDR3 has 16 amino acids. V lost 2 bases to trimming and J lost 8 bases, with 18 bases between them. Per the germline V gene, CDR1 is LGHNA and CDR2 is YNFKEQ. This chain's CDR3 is CASSQLKREVTGELFF. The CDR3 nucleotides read TGTGCCAGCAGCCAATTGAAAAGGGAGGTTACTGGGGAGCTGTTTTTT.

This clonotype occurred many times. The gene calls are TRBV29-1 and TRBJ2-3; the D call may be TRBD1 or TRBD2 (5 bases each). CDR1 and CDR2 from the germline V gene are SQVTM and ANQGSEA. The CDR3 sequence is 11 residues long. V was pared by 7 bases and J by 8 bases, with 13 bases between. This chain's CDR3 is CSATYGGTQYF. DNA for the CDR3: TGCAGCGCGACTTATGGGGGTACGCAGTATTTT.

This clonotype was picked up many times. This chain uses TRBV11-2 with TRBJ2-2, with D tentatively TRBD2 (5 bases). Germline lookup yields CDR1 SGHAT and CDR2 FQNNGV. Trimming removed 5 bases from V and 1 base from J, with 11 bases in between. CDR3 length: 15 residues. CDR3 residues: CASSRTGVNTGELFF. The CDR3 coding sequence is TGTGCCAGCAGCCGGACTGGAGTGAACACCGGGGAGCTGTTTTTT.

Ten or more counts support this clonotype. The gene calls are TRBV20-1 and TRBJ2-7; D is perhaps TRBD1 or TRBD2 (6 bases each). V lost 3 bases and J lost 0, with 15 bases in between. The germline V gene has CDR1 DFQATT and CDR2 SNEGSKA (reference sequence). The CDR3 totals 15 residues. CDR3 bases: TGCAGTGCTAGGGGGTTTAGGGGGGACTCCTACGAGCAGTACTTC. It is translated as CSARGFRGDSYEQYF.

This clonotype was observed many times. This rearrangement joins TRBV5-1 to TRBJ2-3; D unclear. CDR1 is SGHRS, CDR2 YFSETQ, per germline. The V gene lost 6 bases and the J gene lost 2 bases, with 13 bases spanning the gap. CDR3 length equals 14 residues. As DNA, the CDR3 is TGCGCCAGCACAGGATTTCAAAACACAGATACGCAGTATTTT. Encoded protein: CASTGFQNTDTQYF.

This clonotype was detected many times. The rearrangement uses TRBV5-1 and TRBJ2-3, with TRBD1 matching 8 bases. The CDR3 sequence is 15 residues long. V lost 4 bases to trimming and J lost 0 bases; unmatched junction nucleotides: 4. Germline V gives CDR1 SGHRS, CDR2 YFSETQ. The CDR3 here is CASSLTGASTDTQYF. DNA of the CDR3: TGCGCCAGCAGCCTGACAGGGGCTAGCACAGATACGCAGTATTTT. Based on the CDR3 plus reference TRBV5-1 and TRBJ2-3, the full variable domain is KAGVTQTPRYLIKTRGQQVTLSCSPISGHRSVSWYQQTPGQGLQFLFEYFSETQRNKGNFPGRFSGRQFSNSRSEMNVSTLELGDSALYLCASSLTGASTDTQYFGPGTRLTVL.

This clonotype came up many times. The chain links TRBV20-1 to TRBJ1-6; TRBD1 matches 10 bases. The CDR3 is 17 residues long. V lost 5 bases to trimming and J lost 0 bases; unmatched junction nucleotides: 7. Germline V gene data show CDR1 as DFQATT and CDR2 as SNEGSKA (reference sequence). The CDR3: CSAVEGQGSSYNSPLHF. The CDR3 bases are TGCAGTGCTGTAGAGGGACAGGGGAGCTCCTATAATTCACCCCTCCACTTT.

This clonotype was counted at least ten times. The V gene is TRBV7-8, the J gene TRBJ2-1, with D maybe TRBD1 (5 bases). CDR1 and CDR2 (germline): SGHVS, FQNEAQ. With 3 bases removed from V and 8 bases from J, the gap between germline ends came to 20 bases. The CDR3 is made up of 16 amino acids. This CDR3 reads CASSLQPGRPRDEQFF. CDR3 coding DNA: TGTGCCAGCAGCTTGCAACCGGGCCGTCCCAGGGATGAGCAGTTCTTC.

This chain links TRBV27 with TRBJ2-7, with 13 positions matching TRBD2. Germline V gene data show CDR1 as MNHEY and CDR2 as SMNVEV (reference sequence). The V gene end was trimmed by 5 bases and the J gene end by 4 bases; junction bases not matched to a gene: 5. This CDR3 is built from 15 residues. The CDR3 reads CASSAQGLAGYEQYF. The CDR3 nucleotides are TGTGCCAGCAGTGCTCAGGGACTAGCGGGGTACGAGCAGTACTTC.

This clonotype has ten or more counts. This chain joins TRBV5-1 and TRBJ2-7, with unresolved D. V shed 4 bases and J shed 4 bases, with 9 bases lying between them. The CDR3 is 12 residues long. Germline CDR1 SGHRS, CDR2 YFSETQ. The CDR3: CASSGDRYEQYF. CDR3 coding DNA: TGCGCCAGCAGCGGGGATAGATACGAGCAGTACTTC.

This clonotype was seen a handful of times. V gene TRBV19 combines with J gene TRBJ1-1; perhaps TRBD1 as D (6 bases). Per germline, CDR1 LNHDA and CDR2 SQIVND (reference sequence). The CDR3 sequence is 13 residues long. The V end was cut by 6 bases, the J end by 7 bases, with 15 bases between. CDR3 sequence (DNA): TGTGCCAGTAGAGAACAGGGAACCGGTGAAGCTTTCTTT. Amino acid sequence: CASREQGTGEAFF.

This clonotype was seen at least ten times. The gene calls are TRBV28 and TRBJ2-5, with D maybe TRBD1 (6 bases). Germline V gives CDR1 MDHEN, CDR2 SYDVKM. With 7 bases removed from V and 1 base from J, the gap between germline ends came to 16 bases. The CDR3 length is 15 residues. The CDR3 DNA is TGTGCCAGCATGCGGGCAGGGGTATCCCAAGAGACCCAGTACTTC. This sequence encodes CASMRAGVSQETQYF. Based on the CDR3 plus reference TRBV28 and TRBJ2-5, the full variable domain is DVKVTQSSRYLVKRTGEKVFLECVQDMDHENMFWYRQDPGLGLRLIYFSYDVKMKEKGDIPEGYSVSREKKERFSLILESASTNQTSMYLCASMRAGVSQETQYFGPGTRLLVL.

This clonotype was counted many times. The CDR3 DNA reads TGCAGCGGGGAGAGGGGGCCCGGGGAGCTGTTTTTT. Its translation: CSGERGPGELFF. The chain joins TRBV29-1 to TRBJ2-2; 7 positions agree with TRBD1. V shed 7 bases and J 6 bases; nucleotides not matched to a gene: 5. CDR1 is SQVTM and CDR2 is ANQGSEA in the germline V gene. The CDR3 extends over 12 amino acids.

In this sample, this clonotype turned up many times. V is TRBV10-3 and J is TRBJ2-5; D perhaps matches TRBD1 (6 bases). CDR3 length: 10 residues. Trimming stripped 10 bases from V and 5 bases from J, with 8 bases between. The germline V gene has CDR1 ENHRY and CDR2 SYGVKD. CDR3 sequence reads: CATQGETQYF. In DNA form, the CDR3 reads TGTGCCACCCAGGGGGAGACCCAGTACTTC.

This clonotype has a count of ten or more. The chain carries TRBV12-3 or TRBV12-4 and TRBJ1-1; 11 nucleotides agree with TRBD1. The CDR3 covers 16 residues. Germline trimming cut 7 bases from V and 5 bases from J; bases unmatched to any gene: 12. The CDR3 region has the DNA TGTGCCAGCACCCCCGGACAGGGGGCGCGTGGGACTGAAGCTTTCTTT. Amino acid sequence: CASTPGQGARGTEAFF.

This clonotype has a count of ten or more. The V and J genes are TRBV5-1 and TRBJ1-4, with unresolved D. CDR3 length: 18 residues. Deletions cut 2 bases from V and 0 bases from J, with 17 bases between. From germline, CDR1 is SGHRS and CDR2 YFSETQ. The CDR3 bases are TGCGCCAGCAGCTTATCGTCGGTGAGGAGTGCAACTAATGAAAAACTGTTTTTT. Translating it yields CASSLSSVRSATNEKLFF. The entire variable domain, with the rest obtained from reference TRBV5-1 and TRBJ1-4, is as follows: KAGVTQTPRYLIKTRGQQVTLSCSPISGHRSVSWYQQTPGQGLQFLFEYFSETQRNKGNFPGRFSGRQFSNSRSEMNVSTLELGDSALYLCASSLSSVRSATNEKLFFGSGTQLSVL.

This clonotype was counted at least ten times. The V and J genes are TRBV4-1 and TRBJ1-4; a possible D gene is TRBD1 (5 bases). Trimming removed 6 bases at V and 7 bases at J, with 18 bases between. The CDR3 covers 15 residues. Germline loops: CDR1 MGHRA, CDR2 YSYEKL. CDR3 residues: CASSNTGQGTEKLFF. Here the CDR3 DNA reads TGCGCCAGCAGTAACACAGGTCAGGGCACTGAAAAACTGTTTTTT.

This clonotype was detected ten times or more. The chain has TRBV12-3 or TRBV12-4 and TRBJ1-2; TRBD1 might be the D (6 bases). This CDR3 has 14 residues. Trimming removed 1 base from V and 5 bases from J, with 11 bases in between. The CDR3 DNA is TGTGCCAGCAGTTTAGACCAGGGGAGATATGGCTACACCTTC. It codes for CASSLDQGRYGYTF.

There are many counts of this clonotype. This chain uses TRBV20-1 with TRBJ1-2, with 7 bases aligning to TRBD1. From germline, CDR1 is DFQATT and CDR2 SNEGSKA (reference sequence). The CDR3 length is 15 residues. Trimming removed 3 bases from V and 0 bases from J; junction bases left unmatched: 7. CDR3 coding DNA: TGCAGTGCTAGTACCACGGGACAGCCTAACTATGGCTACACCTTC. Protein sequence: CSASTTGQPNYGYTF.

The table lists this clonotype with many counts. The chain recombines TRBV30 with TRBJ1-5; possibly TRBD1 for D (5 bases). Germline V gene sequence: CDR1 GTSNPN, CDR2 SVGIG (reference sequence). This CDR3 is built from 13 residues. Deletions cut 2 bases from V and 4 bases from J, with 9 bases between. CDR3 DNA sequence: TGTGCCTGGAGTTGGGACCCAAATCAGCCCCAGCATTTT. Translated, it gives CAWSWDPNQPQHF.

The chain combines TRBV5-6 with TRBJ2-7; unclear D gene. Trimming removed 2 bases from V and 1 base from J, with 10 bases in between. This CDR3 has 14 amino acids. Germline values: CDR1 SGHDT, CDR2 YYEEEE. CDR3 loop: CASSFQRLSYEQYF. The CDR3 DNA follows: TGTGCCAGCAGCTTTCAGCGATTATCCTACGAGCAGTACTTC.